This paragraph reports one TCR beta chain. Antigen specificity is unknown. The data were obtained in a study of T cells after yellow fever vaccination. Study at large: Low-cell-number fractions underwent preparation using SMART-Seq v4 Ultra Low Input.

One entry per CDR3 protein results from TCRdb running MiXCR on the 5' RACE reads. The sample has around 310,000 distinct CDR3 sequences; 3.6% are singletons. The germline V gene has CDR1 SGHTA and CDR2 FQGTGA. This CDR3 region has 16 residues. Between the trimmed V and J ends, which lost 8 bases and 0 bases, there was a span of 17 bases. Study conclusions and caveats: It was a small share of clonotypes that appeared in both CD4 and CD8 compartments.

This receptor was identified in a man aged 18 to 30 who received the YFV17D yellow fever vaccine. The V call is TRBV7-3, the J call TRBJ1-3; a possible D gene is TRBD1 (5 bases). The sequenced sample was PBMCs, obtained on the day of the yellow fever booster vaccination. The CDR3 spells CASLVSGLCSGNTIYF. Here the CDR3 DNA reads TGTGCCAGCCTCGTGTCAGGGCTCTGCTCTGGAAACACCATATATTTT.